A selection of T cell receptor beta chains follows, all from one sample in a study of blood T cells in healthy people across ages. From the 5' RACE reads, TCRdb called clonotypes with MiXCR, one entry per CDR3 protein. The data contain over 1,300,000 distinct CDR3 sequences, roughly 59% of them seen just once; the ten biggest clones take up roughly 6.3%. The sample taken for sequencing was blood. Every receptor here comes from a man younger than 35 in good health. Both conserved end residues are part of each CDR3. A D gene is named only where the DNA matches it firmly. Rows may omit the clone size; those that give it use once, few, many or a size class.

j_gene	abundance	v_gene	d_gene	CDR3aa	CDR3nt
TRBJ1-4	.	TRBV4-2	TRBD1	CASSQDAGTAATNEKLFF	TGTGCCAGCAGCCAAGACGCCGGGACAGCTGCAACTAATGAAAAACTGTTTTTT
TRBJ2-3	.	TRBV4-1	.	CASSQWARDTQYF	TGCGCCAGCAGCCAATGGGCTCGGGATACGCAGTATTTT
TRBJ1-3	once	TRBV6-6	.	CASSSSGPDTIYF	TGTGCCAGCAGCTCCTCTGGGCCGGACACCATATATTTT
TRBJ2-7	.	TRBV12-5	.	CASATDTESYEQYF	TGTGCTAGTGCTACTGACACCGAGTCCTACGAGCAGTACTTC
TRBJ1-1	.	TRBV7-8	.	CASSLTYTVNTEAFF	TGTGCCAGCAGCTTAACCTACACGGTTAACACTGAAGCTTTCTTT
TRBJ1-1	few	TRBV29-1	.	CSAERGNTEAFF	TGCAGCGCCGAACGGGGAAACACTGAAGCTTTCTTT
TRBJ2-1	.	TRBV20-1	TRBD2	CSARDPTPKTSGSDHEQFF	TGCAGTGCTAGAGATCCGACCCCCAAGACTAGCGGGAGTGATCATGAGCAGTTCTTC
TRBJ1-1	.	TRBV4-1	.	CASSQFRDGYTEAFF	TGCGCCAGCAGCCAGTTCCGGGACGGGTACACTGAAGCTTTCTTT
TRBJ2-5	.	TRBV29-1	TRBD1	CSVGDSYQETQYF	TGCAGCGTAGGGGACAGCTACCAAGAGACCCAGTACTTC
TRBJ1-5	.	TRBV20-1	.	CSAREPGRGRSQPQHF	TGCAGTGCTAGAGAGCCAGGGCGGGGCCGGAGTCAGCCCCAGCATTTT
TRBJ2-2	.	TRBV2	TRBD2	CASMGTMSLTGELFF	TGTGCCAGCATGGGGACTATGTCGCTCACCGGGGAGCTGTTTTTT
TRBJ2-2	.	TRBV5-1	TRBD1	CASTPLTGGPPNTGELFF	TGCGCCAGCACTCCCCTTACAGGGGGCCCCCCGAACACCGGGGAGCTGTTTTTT
TRBJ1-6	few	TRBV27	.	CASSSTGVYSPLHF	TGTGCCAGCAGTTCAACAGGAGTTTATTCACCCCTCCACTTT
TRBJ2-7	.	TRBV5-8	.	CASSRRTGEYEQYF	TGTGCCAGCAGCCGACGTACGGGCGAGTACGAGCAGTACTTC
TRBJ2-1	few	TRBV4-3	.	CASSHSPGRINEQFF	TGCGCCAGCAGCCACTCCCCGGGACGAATAAATGAGCAGTTCTTC
TRBJ1-5	.	TRBV12-3/TRBV12-4	.	CASSLMGEFANQPQHF	TGTGCCAGCAGTTTAATGGGGGAGTTTGCGAATCAGCCCCAGCATTTT
TRBJ2-1	.	TRBV7-2	TRBD1	CASSPMGQGRQNEQFF	TGTGCCAGCAGCCCAATGGGACAGGGGCGTCAAAATGAGCAGTTCTTC
TRBJ2-7	.	TRBV6-2/TRBV6-3	.	CASPREQYF	TGTGCCAGCCCAAGAGAGCAGTACTTC
TRBJ2-5	.	TRBV30	.	CAWRDTAETQYF	TGTGCCTGGAGGGACACCGCGGAGACCCAGTACTTC
TRBJ2-7	.	TRBV4-1	.	CASSQSGQASYEQYF	TGCGCCAGCAGCCAATCGGGCCAGGCCTCCTACGAGCAGTACTTC
TRBJ2-1	.	TRBV12-3/TRBV12-4	.	CASSFGRGERYF	TGTGCCAGCAGTTTCGGCAGGGGCGAGCGGTACTTC
TRBJ2-1	few	TRBV29-1	.	CSVDGQGVYNEQFF	TGCAGCGTTGATGGCCAGGGTGTTTACAATGAGCAGTTCTTC
TRBJ1-5	.	TRBV12-3/TRBV12-4	.	CASSLRGISNQPQHF	TGTGCCAGCAGTTTACGGGGGATAAGCAATCAGCCCCAGCATTTT
TRBJ2-4	few	TRBV11-2	.	CASSSNAGQLAKNIQYF	TGTGCCAGCAGCTCCAATGCGGGACAGCTAGCCAAAAACATTCAGTACTTC
TRBJ2-5	.	TRBV11-2	TRBD2	CASSRSGERQETQYF	TGTGCCAGCAGCCGTAGCGGGGAGAGACAAGAGACCCAGTACTTC
TRBJ2-3	.	TRBV3-1	.	CASSFRPATDTQYF	TGTGCCAGCAGCTTCCGACCAGCCACAGATACGCAGTATTTT
TRBJ1-1	few	TRBV29-1	.	CSVEFNTEAFF	TGCAGCGTTGAGTTTAACACTGAAGCTTTCTTT
TRBJ2-7	.	TRBV12-3/TRBV12-4	TRBD1	CASGRGQGKIEQYF	TGTGCCAGCGGCCGGGGACAGGGGAAGATCGAGCAGTACTTC
TRBJ2-6	.	TRBV12-3/TRBV12-4	TRBD2	CASSKRLAGGPGGANVLTF	TGTGCCAGCAGTAAGAGACTAGCGGGGGGGCCCGGTGGGGCCAACGTCCTGACTTTC
TRBJ1-1	.	TRBV29-1	.	CIVGRGNTEAFF	TGCATCGTTGGCAGGGGGAACACTGAAGCTTTCTTT
TRBJ2-1	.	TRBV30	TRBD2	CAWSVGLAGGNEQFF	TGTGCCTGGAGTGTAGGGCTAGCGGGGGGGAATGAGCAGTTCTTC
TRBJ1-5	few	TRBV20-1	.	CSARLDFQPQHF	TGCAGTGCTAGACTGGATTTTCAGCCCCAGCATTTT
TRBJ1-2	.	TRBV11-2	.	CASSLGSAFYGYTF	TGTGCCAGCAGCTTAGGCTCAGCCTTCTATGGCTACACCTTC
TRBJ2-4	few	TRBV27	TRBD2	CASRRLSGRAKNIQYF	TGTGCCAGCAGGAGATTAAGCGGGAGGGCCAAAAACATTCAGTACTTC
TRBJ1-2	.	TRBV6-5	.	CASTAGAVYGYTF	TGTGCCAGCACGGCAGGGGCCGTCTATGGCTACACCTTC
TRBJ2-7	.	TRBV6-1	.	CASSTDRSYEQYF	TGTGCCAGCAGCACCGACAGGAGCTACGAGCAGTACTTC
TRBJ1-2	.	TRBV12-3/TRBV12-4	.	CASAQDGGYTF	TGTGCCAGCGCTCAGGATGGGGGCTACACCTTC
TRBJ1-1	.	TRBV4-1	.	CASSHPTARAGNTEAFF	TGCGCCAGCAGCCACCCTACGGCCCGGGCTGGCAACACTGAAGCTTTCTTT
TRBJ2-3	.	TRBV6-6	.	CASSGFLGEASTDTQYF	TGTGCCAGCAGTGGTTTCCTCGGGGAAGCTAGCACAGATACGCAGTATTTT
TRBJ1-1	.	TRBV14	.	CASSQRVSSTEAFF	TGTGCCAGCAGCCAACGGGTTTCGAGCACTGAAGCTTTCTTT
TRBJ1-2	.	TRBV5-6	.	CASSLPRAGVGYGYTF	TGTGCCAGCAGCCTCCCACGGGCAGGGGTTGGCTATGGCTACACCTTC
TRBJ2-5	few	TRBV7-2	.	CASSRQTGSGETQYF	TGTGCCAGCAGCCGCCAGACTGGGTCGGGAGAGACCCAGTACTTC
TRBJ1-2	.	TRBV29-1	.	CIAERDAKGGYTF	TGCATCGCGGAAAGGGACGCCAAGGGCGGCTACACCTTC
TRBJ1-5	few	TRBV12-3/TRBV12-4	.	CASSFWQPNQPQHF	TGTGCCAGCAGTTTTTGGCAACCCAATCAGCCCCAGCATTTT
TRBJ2-1	.	TRBV5-1	TRBD1	CASSPGQGAYEQFF	TGCGCCAGCAGCCCAGGACAGGGGGCGTATGAGCAGTTCTTC
TRBJ2-1	few	TRBV20-1	TRBD2	CSARDLLGGGLYNEQFF	TGCAGTGCTAGAGACCTACTTGGCGGGGGTTTATACAATGAGCAGTTCTTC
TRBJ2-7	.	TRBV7-8	TRBD2	CASSLAVTSGPYEQYF	TGTGCCAGCAGCTTAGCGGTGACTAGCGGACCCTACGAGCAGTACTTC
TRBJ2-1	.	TRBV6-1	TRBD2	CACAGAPHNEQFF	TGTGCCTGTGCGGGAGCCCCCCACAATGAGCAGTTCTTC
TRBJ2-3	.	TRBV6-6	TRBD2	CASSYLIAGGADTQYF	TGTGCCAGCAGTTACCTAATAGCGGGAGGGGCAGATACGCAGTATTTT
TRBJ1-2	.	TRBV28	TRBD1	CASRLQGENGYTF	TGTGCCAGCAGGCTACAGGGGGAGAATGGCTACACCTTC
TRBJ2-7	.	TRBV6-1	.	CASSVSVLDSYEQYF	TGTGCCAGCAGTGTCTCGGTTCTGGACTCCTACGAGCAGTACTTC
TRBJ2-7	few	TRBV29-1	.	CSVYRGSSYEQYF	TGCAGCGTCTATCGGGGGAGCTCCTACGAGCAGTACTTC
TRBJ2-6	few	TRBV4-1	.	CASSQAGHRRTYSGANVLTF	TGCGCCAGCAGCCAAGCTGGTCACAGGCGGACCTACTCTGGGGCCAACGTCCTGACTTTC
TRBJ2-5	.	TRBV12-3/TRBV12-4	TRBD1	CASSLALTGGETQYF	TGTGCCAGCAGTTTAGCGCTTACAGGGGGGGAGACCCAGTACTTC
TRBJ1-6	.	TRBV29-1	.	CSVVTDTQYFGPDNSPLHF	.
TRBJ2-2	.	TRBV20-1	.	CSAMADTGELFF	TGCAGTGCTATGGCTGACACCGGGGAGCTGTTTTTT
TRBJ2-7	.	TRBV5-1	.	CASSSRDYTNYEQYF	TGCGCCAGCAGCTCCCGGGATTATACCAACTACGAGCAGTACTTC
TRBJ1-2	.	TRBV6-1	.	CATERWWGGEDYGYTF	TGTGCCACTGAGAGGTGGTGGGGGGGTGAAGACTATGGCTACACCTTC
TRBJ2-6	.	TRBV4-2	.	CASSQVGGAGANVLTF	TGTGCCAGCAGCCAAGTGGGAGGCGCCGGGGCCAACGTCCTGACTTTC